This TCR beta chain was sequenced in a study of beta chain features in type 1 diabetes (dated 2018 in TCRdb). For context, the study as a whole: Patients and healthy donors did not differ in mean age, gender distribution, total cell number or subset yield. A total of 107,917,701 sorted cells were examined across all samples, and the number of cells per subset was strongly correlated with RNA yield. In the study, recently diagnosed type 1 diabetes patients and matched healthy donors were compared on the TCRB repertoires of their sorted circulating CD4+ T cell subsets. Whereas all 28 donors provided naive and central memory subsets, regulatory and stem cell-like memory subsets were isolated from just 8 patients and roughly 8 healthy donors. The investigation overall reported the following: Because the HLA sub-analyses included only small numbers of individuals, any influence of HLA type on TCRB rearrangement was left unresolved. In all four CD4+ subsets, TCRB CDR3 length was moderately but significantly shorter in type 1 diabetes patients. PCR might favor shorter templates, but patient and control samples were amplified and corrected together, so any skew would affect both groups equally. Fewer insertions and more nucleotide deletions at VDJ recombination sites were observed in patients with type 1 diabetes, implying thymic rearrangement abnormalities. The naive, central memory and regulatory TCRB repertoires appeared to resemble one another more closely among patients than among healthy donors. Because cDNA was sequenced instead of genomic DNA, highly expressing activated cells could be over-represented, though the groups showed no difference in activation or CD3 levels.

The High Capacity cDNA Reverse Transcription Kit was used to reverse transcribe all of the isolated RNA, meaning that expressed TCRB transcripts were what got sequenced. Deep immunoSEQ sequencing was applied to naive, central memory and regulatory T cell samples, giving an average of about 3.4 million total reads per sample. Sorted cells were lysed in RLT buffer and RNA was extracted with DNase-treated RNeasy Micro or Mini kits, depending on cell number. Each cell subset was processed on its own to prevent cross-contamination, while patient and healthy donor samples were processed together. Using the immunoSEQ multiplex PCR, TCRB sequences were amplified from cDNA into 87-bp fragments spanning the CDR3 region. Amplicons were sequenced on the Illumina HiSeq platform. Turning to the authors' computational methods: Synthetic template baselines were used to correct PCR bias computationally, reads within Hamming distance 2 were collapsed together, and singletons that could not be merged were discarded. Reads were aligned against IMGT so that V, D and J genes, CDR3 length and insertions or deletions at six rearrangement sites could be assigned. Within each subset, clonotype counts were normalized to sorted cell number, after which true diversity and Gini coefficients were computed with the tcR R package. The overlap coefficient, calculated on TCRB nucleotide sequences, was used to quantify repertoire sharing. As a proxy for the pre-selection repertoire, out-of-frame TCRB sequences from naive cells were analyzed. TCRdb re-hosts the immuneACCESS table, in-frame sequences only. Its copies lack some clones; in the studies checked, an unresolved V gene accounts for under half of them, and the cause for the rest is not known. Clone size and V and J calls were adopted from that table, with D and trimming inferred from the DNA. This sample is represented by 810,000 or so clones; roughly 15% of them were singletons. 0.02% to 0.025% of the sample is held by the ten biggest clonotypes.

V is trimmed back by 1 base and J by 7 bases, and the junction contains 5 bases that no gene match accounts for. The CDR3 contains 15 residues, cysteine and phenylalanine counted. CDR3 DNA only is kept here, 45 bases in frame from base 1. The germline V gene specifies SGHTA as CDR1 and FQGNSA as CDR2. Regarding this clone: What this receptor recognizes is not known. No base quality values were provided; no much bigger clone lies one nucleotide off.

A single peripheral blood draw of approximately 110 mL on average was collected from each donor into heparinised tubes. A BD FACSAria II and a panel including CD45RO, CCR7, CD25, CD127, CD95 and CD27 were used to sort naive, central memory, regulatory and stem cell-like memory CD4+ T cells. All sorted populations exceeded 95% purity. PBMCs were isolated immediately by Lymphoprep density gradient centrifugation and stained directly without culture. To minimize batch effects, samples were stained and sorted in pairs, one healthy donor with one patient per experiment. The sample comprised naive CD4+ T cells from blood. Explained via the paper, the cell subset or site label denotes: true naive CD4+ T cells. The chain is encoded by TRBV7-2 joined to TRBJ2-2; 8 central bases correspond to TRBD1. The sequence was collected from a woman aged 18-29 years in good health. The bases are TGTGCCAGCAGCTTAGGCGGGACAGGTCGCGGGGAGCTGTTTTTT. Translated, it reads CASSLGGTGRGELFF. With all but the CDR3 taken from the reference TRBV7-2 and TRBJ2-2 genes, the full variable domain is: GAGVSQSPSNKVTEKGKDVELRCDPISGHTALYWYRQSLGQGLEFLIYFQGNSAPDKSGLPSDRFSAERTGGSVSTLTIQRTQQEDSAVYLCASSLGGTGRGELFFGEGSRLTVL.